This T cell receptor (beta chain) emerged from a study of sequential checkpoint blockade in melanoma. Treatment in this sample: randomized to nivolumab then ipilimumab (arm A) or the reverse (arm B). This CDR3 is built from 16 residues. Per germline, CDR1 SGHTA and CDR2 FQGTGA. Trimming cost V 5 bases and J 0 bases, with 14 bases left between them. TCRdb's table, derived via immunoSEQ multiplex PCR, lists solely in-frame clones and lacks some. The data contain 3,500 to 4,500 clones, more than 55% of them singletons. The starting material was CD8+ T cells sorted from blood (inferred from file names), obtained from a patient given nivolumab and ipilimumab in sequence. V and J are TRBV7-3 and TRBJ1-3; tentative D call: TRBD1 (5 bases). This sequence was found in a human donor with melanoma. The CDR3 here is CASSVDSGSSGNTIYF. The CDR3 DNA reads TGTGCCAGCAGCGTGGATTCAGGGTCCTCTGGAAACACCATATATTTT. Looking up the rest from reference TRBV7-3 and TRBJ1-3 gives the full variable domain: GAGVSQTPSNKVTEKGKYVELRCDPISGHTALYWYRQSLGQGPEFLIYFQGTGAADDSGLPNDRFFAVRPEGSVSTLKIQRTERGDSAVYLCASSVDSGSSGNTIYFGEGSWLTVV.